The 16 T cell receptor beta chains listed next were all sequenced from one sample in a study of shared clonotypes between healthy human individuals. The assay was immunoSEQ multiplex PCR, and TCRdb's table has in-frame clones only and misses some. The table shows over 400,000 clones, with over 70% occurring only once. Sample: PBMCs. The receptors derive from a woman in her 40s in good health. Some clones in this sample may be carry-over from other donors' samples.

This clone was found once. A much larger clone differs by one base, so this may be a read error. The J gene is TRBJ2-3, the V gene TRBV5-6; no clear D. V lost 2 bases, J lost 5 bases, and 3 bases lay in between. The CDR3 is 11 residues long. Per the germline V gene, CDR1 is SGHDT and CDR2 is YYEEEE. CDR3 coding DNA: TGTGCCAGCAGCTTTATAGATACGCAGTATTTT. It specifies CASSFIDTQYF.

With respect to this clone: A read error may explain this, as a much larger clone is one base away. Other DNA sequences in this sample translate to the same CDR3. The chain recombines TRBV7-9 with TRBJ2-1; D gene ambiguous. Germline V gives CDR1 SEHNR, CDR2 FQNEAQ (reference sequence). CDR3 size: 16 residues. V lost 6 bases to trimming and J lost 1 base, with 16 bases between them. In nucleotides, the CDR3 is TGTGCCAGCAGTCGTTGGGCTGGAGTGTCCTACAATGAGCAGTTCTTC. Translation: CASSRWAGVSYNEQFF.

DNA of the CDR3: TGTGCCAGCACTCAGGGACAGGGGTTCGGTGGCTACACCTTC. It yields the protein CASTQGQGFGGYTF. V is TRBV7-9 and J is TRBJ1-2; 10 nucleotides line up with TRBD1. Losses at the gene ends were 7 bases for V and 7 bases for J; bases not matched to a gene: 9. The CDR3 spans 14 residues. Germline CDR1 SEHNR, CDR2 FQNEAQ (reference sequence). Using reference TRBV7-9 and TRBJ1-2 for the parts outside the CDR3, the full variable domain is DTGVSQNPRHKITKRGQNVTFRCDPISEHNRLYWYRQTLGQGPEFLTYFQNEAQLEKSRLLSDRFSAERPKGSFSTLEIQRTEQGDSAMYLCASTQGQGFGGYTFGSGTRLTVV.

This clone was seen only a few times. This chain uses TRBV18 with TRBJ1-1; D remains ambiguous. Germline lookup yields CDR1 KGHSH and CDR2 LQKENI. The CDR3 totals 13 residues. With 4 bases removed from V and 3 bases from J, the gap between germline ends came to 9 bases. As DNA, the CDR3 is TGTGCCAGCTCACGGTTCGGGGACACTGAAGCTTTCTTT. Its translation is CASSRFGDTEAFF.

V usage is TRBV29-1 and J usage is TRBJ1-2; weak D call: TRBD1 (5 bases). The V end was cut by 0 bases, the J end by 8 bases, with 16 bases between. This CDR3 region has 14 residues. The germline CDR1 and CDR2 sequences are SQVTM and ANQGSEA. CDR3 amino acids: CSVEEAGTFNGYTF. The CDR3 DNA is TGCAGCGTTGAAGAAGCGGGGACTTTTAACGGCTACACCTTC.

This clone was counted at least ten times. The chain recombines TRBV6-1 with TRBJ1-6; 11 bases map to TRBD1. J was trimmed by 9 bases and V by 0 bases; bases with no gene match: 4. The CDR3 is made up of 16 amino acids. Germline V gene lookup returns CDR1 MNHNS and CDR2 SASEGT. CDR3 protein: CASSEALGQGASPLHF. CDR3 DNA: TGTGCCAGCAGTGAAGCGCTTGGACAGGGGGCTTCACCCCTCCACTTT.

This clone was observed many times. The same CDR3 can be traced to other DNA sequences in this sample. CDR3 residues: CASSLALGQSNTIYF. DNA for the CDR3: TGCGCCAGCAGCTTGGCGTTGGGGCAGTCCAACACCATATATTTT. The chain couples TRBV5-1 to TRBJ1-3, with D possibly being TRBD1 (5 bases). The CDR3 covers 15 residues. V lost 0 bases, J lost 7 bases, and 14 bases lay in between. Per the germline V gene, CDR1 is SGHRS and CDR2 is YFSETQ.

About this clone: The same CDR3 is also encoded by other DNA sequences in this sample. The chain links TRBV27 to TRBJ2-5; no reliable D call. CDR1 and CDR2 from the germline V gene are MNHEY and SMNVEV (reference sequence). The germline V and J ends were trimmed by 5 bases and 1 base, with 8 bases remaining between them. The CDR3 totals 13 residues. The CDR3 sequence: CASSLRFQETQYF. In nucleotides, the CDR3 is TGTGCCAGCAGTCTACGTTTCCAAGAGACCCAGTACTTC.

This clone was observed a single time. This chain connects TRBV11-1 to TRBJ2-2; 7 bases are shared with TRBD2. The length of the CDR3 is 14 residues. Germline values: CDR1 SGHAT, CDR2 FQDESV (reference sequence). J gave up 4 bases and V 1 base, and 0 bases lay outside the gene matches. The CDR3 loop reads CASSLGTSTGELFF. CDR3 in DNA: TGTGCCAGCAGCTTAGGGACTAGCACCGGGGAGCTGTTTTTT.

CDR3 nucleotides: TGTGCCAGCACCGCGACTAGCGGGTACAATGAGCAGTTCTTC. The encoded protein is CASTATSGYNEQFF. The rearrangement links TRBV27 to TRBJ2-1; 10 bases line up with TRBD2. Trimming cost V 7 bases and J 4 bases; bases outside gene matches: 4. CDR1 and CDR2 (germline): MNHEY, SMNVEV (reference sequence). The CDR3 runs 14 residues.

This clone is a singleton in its sample. A far larger clone differs by one base, so this is likely a read error. The rearrangement joins TRBV11-2 to TRBJ1-1; no reliable D call. Between the trimmed V and J ends, which lost 1 base and 4 bases, there was a span of 7 bases. The CDR3 length is 13 residues. CDR1 SGHAT and CDR2 FQNNGV come from the germline V gene. Here the CDR3 DNA reads TGTGCCAGCAGCTTAGTGTCCCCCACTGAAGCTTTCTTT. Protein product: CASSLVSPTEAFF.

The chain's CDR3 is CASSSGGDQPQHF. The CDR3 region has the DNA TGTGCCAGCAGCTCCGGTGGGGATCAGCCCCAGCATTTT. The chain recombines TRBV7-3 with TRBJ1-5; D is undetermined. Germline lookup yields CDR1 SGHTA and CDR2 FQGTGA. V lost 4 bases and J lost 5, with 9 bases in between. CDR3 length: 13 amino acids.

V usage is TRBV29-1 and J usage is TRBJ1-1, with D tentatively TRBD1 (6 bases). Per the germline V gene, CDR1 is SQVTM and CDR2 is ANQGSEA. V lost 4 bases and J 1 base, leaving 10 bases between the germline ends. The CDR3 is 13 residues long. The CDR3 nucleotides read TGCAGCGTTGTCGGACAGACGAACACTGAAGCTTTCTTT. This sequence encodes CSVVGQTNTEAFF.

V gene TRBV6-4 combines with J gene TRBJ2-1; D possibly corresponds to TRBD2 (5 bases). There are 15 residues in the CDR3. V lost 2 bases and J 8 bases, leaving 16 bases between the germline ends. The V gene's germline CDR1 is MRHNA and CDR2 SNTAGT. Here the CDR3 DNA reads TGTGCCAGCAGTGACGGCCCCCGGGGTACCTATGAGCAGTTCTTC. As protein: CASSDGPRGTYEQFF.

To note about this clone: A far more abundant clone sits one base away, making this likely a read error. The sample carries other DNA sequences with the same CDR3. The chain combines TRBV5-1 with TRBJ2-6; D unresolved. The CDR3 runs to 14 residues. Germline loops: CDR1 SGHRS, CDR2 YFSETQ. The CDR3 loop reads CASSSSSGANVLTF. The CDR3 nucleotides are TGCGCTAGCAGCTCGAGCTCTGGGGCCAACGTCCTGACTTTC.

The V and J genes are TRBV11-3 and TRBJ2-5; the D gene is possibly TRBD1 (5 bases). The J call is in doubt because the DNA end fits TRBJ2-7 better. The CDR3 runs to 15 residues. Germline V CDR1 and CDR2: SGHNT, YENEEA. The CDR3 loop reads CASSLFAGSVGEQYF. The CDR3 DNA reads TGTGCCAGCAGCTTATTTGCAGGGTCAGTAGGCGAGCAGTACTTC.